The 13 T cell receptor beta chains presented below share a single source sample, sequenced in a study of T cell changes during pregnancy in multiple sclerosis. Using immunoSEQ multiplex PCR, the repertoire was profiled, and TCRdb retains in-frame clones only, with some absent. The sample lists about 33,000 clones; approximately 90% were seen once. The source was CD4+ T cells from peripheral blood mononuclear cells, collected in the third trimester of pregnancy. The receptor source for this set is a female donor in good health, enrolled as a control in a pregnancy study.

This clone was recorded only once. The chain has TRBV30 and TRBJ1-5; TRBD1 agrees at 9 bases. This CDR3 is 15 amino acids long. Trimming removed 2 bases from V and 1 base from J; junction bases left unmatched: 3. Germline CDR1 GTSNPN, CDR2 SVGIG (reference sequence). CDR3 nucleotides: TGTGCCTGGAGTTCGACAGGGGGGAGCAATCAGCCCCAGCATTTT. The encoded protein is CAWSSTGGSNQPQHF.

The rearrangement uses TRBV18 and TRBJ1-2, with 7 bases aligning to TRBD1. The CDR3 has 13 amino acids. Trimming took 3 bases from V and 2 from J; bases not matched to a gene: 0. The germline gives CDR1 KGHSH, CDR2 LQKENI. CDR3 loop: CASSPDRNYGYTF. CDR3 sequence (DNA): TGTGCCAGCTCACCGGACAGGAACTATGGCTACACCTTC.

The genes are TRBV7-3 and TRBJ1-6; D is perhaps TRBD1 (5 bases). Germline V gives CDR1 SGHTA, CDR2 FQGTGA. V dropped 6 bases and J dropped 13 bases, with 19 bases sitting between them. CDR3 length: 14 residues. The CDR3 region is CASRTQGTLSPLHF. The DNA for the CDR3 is TGTGCCAGCAGGACCCAGGGCACCCTGAGCCCCCTCCACTTT.

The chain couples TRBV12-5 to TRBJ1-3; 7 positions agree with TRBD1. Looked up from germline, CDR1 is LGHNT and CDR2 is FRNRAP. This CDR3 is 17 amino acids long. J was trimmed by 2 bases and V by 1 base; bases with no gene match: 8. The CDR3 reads CASGLERDRWTGNTIYF. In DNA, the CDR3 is TGTGCTAGTGGTTTGGAAAGGGACAGATGGACTGGAAACACCATATATTTT.

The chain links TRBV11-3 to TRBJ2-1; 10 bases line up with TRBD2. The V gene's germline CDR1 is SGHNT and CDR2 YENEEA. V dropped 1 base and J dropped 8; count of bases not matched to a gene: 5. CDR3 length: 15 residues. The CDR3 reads CASSLAAGGPDEQFF. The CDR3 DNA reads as TGTGCCAGCAGCTTAGCAGCGGGAGGGCCGGATGAGCAGTTCTTC.

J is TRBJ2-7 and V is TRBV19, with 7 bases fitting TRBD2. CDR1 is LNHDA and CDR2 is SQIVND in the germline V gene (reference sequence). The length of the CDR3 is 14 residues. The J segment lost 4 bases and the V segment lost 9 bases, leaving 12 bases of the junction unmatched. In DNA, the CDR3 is TGTGCCAGCGCGGTCACGGGCGGGGGATACGAGCAGTACTTC. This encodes CASAVTGGGYEQYF.

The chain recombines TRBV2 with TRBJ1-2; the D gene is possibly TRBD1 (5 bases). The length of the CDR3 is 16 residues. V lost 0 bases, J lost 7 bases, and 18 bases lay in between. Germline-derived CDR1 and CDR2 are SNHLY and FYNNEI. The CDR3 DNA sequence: TGTGCCAGCAGTGAAGCGCTGGGGGGGATAGTTGGTGGCTACACCTTC. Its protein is CASSEALGGIVGGYTF.

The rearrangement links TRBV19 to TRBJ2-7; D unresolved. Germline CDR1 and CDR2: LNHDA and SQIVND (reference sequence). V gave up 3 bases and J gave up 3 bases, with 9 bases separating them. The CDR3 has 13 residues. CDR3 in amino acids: CASSIGQVYEQYF. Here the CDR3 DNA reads TGTGCCAGTAGTATCGGTCAGGTCTACGAGCAGTACTTC.

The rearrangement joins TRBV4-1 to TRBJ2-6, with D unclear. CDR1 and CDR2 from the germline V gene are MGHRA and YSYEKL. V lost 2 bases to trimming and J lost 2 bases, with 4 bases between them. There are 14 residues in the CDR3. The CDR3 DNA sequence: TGCGCCAGCAGCCAATGGCCTGGGGCCAACGTCCTGACTTTC. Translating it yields CASSQWPGANVLTF.

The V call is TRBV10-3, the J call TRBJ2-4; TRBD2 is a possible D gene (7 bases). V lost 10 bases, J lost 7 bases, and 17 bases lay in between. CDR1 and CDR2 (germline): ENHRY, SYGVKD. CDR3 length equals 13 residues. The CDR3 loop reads CATARGGGNIQYF. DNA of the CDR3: TGTGCCACTGCGAGGGGGGGAGGCAACATTCAGTACTTC.

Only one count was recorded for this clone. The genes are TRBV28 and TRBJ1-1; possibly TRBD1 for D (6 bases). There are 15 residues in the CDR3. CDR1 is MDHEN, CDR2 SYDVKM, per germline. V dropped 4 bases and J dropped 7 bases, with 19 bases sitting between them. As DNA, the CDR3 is TGTGCCAGCAGTTCCTCTCCAGGGGTAAGGGATGAAGCTTTCTTT. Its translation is CASSSSPGVRDEAFF.

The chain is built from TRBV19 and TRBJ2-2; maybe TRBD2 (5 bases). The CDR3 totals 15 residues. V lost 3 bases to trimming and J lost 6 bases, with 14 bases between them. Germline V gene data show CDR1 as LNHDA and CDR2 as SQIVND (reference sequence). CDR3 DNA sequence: TGTGCCAGTAGTATGGTACACCCGAGGGCCGGGGAGCTGTTTTTT. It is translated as CASSMVHPRAGELFF.

This CDR3 is CASSQDWGQGGQQQYF. CDR3 coding DNA: TGTGCCAGCAGCCAAGATTGGGGCCAGGGCGGCCAGCAGCAGTACTTC. The rearrangement joins TRBV4-2 to TRBJ2-7, with D perhaps matching TRBD1 (5 bases). The CDR3 is 16 residues long. CDR1 is LGHNA, CDR2 YNFKEQ, per germline. The V end lost 0 bases, the J end lost 8 bases, and 20 bases lay between the germline ends.